This T cell receptor beta chain was profiled in a study of blood T cell repertoires in COVID-19. Germline CDR1 reads MNHEY; CDR2 reads SVGAGI. The V and J ends lost 5 bases and 8 bases, in that order; junction bases with no gene match: 12. This CDR3 spans 15 amino acids. TCRdb's table, derived via immunoSEQ multiplex PCR, lists solely in-frame clones and lacks some. The sample records roughly 220,000 clones, around 87% being singletons. Across about 22 US areas, participants ranged in age from 18 to 89 years. The sample consisted of PBMCs or T cells enriched from blood (not recorded which). The rearrangement joins TRBV6-5 to TRBJ1-2; 9 nucleotides agree with TRBD1. The sequence came from a young man who had been exposed to COVID-19. CDR3 region: CASSLGQGRLGGYTF. In DNA, the CDR3 is TGTGCCAGCAGTCTGGGACAGGGACGGTTAGGGGGCTACACCTTC.